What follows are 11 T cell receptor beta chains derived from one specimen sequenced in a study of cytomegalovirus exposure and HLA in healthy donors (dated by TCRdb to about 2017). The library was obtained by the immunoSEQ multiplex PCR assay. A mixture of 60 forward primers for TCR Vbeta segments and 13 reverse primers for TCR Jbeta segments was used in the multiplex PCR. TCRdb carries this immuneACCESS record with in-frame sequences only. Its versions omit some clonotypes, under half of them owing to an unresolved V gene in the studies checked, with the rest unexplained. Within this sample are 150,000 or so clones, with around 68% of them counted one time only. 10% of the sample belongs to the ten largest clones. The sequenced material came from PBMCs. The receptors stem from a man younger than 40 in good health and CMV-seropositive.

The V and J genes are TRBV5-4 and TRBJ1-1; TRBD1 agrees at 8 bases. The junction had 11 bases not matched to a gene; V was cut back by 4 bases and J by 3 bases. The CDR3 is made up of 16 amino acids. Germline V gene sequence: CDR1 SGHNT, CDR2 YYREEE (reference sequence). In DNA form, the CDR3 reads TGTGCCAGCAGCCAAGACAGGGGTCGCGAGGACACTGAAGCTTTCTTT. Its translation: CASSQDRGREDTEAFF. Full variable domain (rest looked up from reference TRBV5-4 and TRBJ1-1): ETGVTQSPTHLIKTRGQQVTLRCSSQSGHNTVSWYQQALGQGPQFIFQYYREEENGRGNFPPRFSGLQFPNYSSELNVNALELDDSALYLCASSQDRGREDTEAFFGQGTRLTVV.

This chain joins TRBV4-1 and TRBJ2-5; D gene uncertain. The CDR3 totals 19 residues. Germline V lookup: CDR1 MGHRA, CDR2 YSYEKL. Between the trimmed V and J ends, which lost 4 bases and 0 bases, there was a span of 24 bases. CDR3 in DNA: TGCGCCAGCAGCCCAATGGTATCGTCCGCCAGCGAGTACCAAGAGACCCAGTACTTC. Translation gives CASSPMVSSASEYQETQYF.

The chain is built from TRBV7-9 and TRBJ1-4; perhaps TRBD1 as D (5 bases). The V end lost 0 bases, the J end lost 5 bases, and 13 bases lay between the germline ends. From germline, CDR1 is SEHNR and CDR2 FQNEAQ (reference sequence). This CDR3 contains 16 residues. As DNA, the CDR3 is TGTGCCAGCAGCTTAGCGCAAACAGGACCCAATGAAAAACTGTTTTTT. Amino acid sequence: CASSLAQTGPNEKLFF. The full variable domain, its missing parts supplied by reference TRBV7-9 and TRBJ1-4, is DTGVSQNPRHKITKRGQNVTFRCDPISEHNRLYWYRQTLGQGPEFLTYFQNEAQLEKSRLLSDRFSAERPKGSFSTLEIQRTEQGDSAMYLCASSLAQTGPNEKLFFGSGTQLSVL.

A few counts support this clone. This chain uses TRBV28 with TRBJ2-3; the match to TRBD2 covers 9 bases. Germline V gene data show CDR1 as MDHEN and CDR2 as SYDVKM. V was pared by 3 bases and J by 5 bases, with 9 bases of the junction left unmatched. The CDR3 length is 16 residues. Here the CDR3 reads CASSFGIAGDRDTQYF. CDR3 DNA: TGTGCCAGCAGTTTCGGGATAGCGGGAGATCGAGATACGCAGTATTTT. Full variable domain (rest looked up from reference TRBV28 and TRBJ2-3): DVKVTQSSRYLVKRTGEKVFLECVQDMDHENMFWYRQDPGLGLRLIYFSYDVKMKEKGDIPEGYSVSREKKERFSLILESASTNQTSMYLCASSFGIAGDRDTQYFGPGTRLTVL.

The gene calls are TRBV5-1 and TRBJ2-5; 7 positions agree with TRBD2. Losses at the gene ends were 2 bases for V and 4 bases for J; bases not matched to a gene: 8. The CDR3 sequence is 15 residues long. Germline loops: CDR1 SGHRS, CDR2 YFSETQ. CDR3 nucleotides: TGCGCCAGCAGCTTTGGGCGGGAGCGTTCAGAGACCCAGTACTTC. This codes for CASSFGRERSETQYF.

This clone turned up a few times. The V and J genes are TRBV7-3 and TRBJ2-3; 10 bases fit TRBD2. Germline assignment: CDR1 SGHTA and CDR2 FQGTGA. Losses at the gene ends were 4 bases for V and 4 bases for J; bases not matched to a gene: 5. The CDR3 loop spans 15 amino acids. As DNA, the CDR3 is TGTGCCAGCAGCTCTCAAGCGGGAGGGCCAGATACGCAGTATTTT. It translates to CASSSQAGGPDTQYF.

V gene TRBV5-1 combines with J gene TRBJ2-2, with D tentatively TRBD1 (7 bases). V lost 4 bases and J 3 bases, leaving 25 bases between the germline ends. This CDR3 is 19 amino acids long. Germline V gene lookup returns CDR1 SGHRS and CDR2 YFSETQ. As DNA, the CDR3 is TGCGCCAGCAGCCCCAGACAGGGTCGCGCTCTAGCGTACACCGGGGAGCTGTTTTTT. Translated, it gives CASSPRQGRALAYTGELFF.

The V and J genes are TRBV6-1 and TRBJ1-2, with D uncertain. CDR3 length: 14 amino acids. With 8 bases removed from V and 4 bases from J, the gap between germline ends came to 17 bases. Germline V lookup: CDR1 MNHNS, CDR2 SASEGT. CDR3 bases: TGTGCCAGCTGGCCGGACGGGAAACTCTATGGCTACACCTTC. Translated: CASWPDGKLYGYTF.

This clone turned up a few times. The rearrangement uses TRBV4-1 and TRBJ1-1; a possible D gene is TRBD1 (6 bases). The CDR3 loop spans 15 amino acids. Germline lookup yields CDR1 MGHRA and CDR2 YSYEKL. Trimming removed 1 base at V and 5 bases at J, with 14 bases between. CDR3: CASSQVVQGGTEAFF. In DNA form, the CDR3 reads TGCGCCAGCAGCCAAGTTGTACAGGGCGGGACTGAAGCTTTCTTT.

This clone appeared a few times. In DNA form, the CDR3 reads TGTGCCAGCAGCCCAACGAAACTAAACACTGAAGCTTTCTTT. Residues: CASSPTKLNTEAFF. The chain carries TRBV6-1 and TRBJ1-1; D remains unclear. Between the trimmed V and J ends, which lost 6 bases and 2 bases, there was a span of 13 bases. Per germline, CDR1 MNHNS and CDR2 SASEGT. The CDR3 is 14 residues long.

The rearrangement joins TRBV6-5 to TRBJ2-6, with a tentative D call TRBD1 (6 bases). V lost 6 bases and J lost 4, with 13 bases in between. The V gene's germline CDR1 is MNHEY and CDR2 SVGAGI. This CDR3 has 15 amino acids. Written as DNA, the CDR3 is TGTGCCAGCAGACCAGACAGGTCCGGGGCCAACGTCCTGACTTTC. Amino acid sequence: CASRPDRSGANVLTF.